The 17 T cell receptor beta chains given below trace back to one sample, sequenced in a study of lung T cells in sarcoidosis with Löfgren's syndrome (TCRdb year 2017). Sequencing took place on an Illumina MiSeq. TCRdb took the public reads, trimmed them with fastp at Q25, ran MiXCR for clone calling and kept in-frame beta chains. CDR3 protein duplicates are merged, each entry listing the most common genes and DNA. This sample lists 50,000 to 65,000 distinct CDR3 sequences; 21% were detected once. The top ten constitute 2% to 2.5% of the sample. The sample taken for sequencing was CD4+ T cells from PBMCs. These receptors came from a human donor with sarcoidosis (Löfgren's syndrome or another form), or a control subject (not recorded which).

Remarks on this clonotype: This may come from a read error, since a much larger clone is one base off. V gene TRBV12-3 or TRBV12-4 combines with J gene TRBJ2-3; a weak D match, TRBD1 (5 bases). The CDR3 length is 13 residues. This chain's CDR3 is CANSFQGGDTQYF. In DNA, the CDR3 is TGTGCCAACAGTTTTCAGGGCGGTGATACGCAGTATTTT.

A word on this clonotype: At one boundary the junction diverges from the germline segment, which might be a read error. CDR3 DNA sequence: TGTGCCAACAGCTTGCCCCACGGGACAGTAAACAATGAGCAGTTCTTC. Translation: CANSLPHGTVNNEQFF. The V call is TRBV5-4, the J call TRBJ2-1, with 7 positions matching TRBD1. Germline values: CDR1 SGHNT, CDR2 YYREEE (reference sequence). The CDR3 spans 16 residues.

There are many counts of this clonotype. The chain links TRBV20-1 to TRBJ1-6, with D possibly being TRBD1 (5 bases). The germline CDR1 and CDR2 sequences are DFQATT and SNEGSKA (reference sequence). Trimming pared 0 bases from V and 1 base from J, leaving 7 bases between. The CDR3 length is 15 residues. CDR3 coding DNA: TGCAGTGCTAGAGAACAGGATTCCTATAATTCACCCCTCCACTTT. Its protein is CSAREQDSYNSPLHF.

This clonotype came up many times. V is TRBV28 and J is TRBJ2-5; the match to TRBD2 covers 8 bases. The CDR3 consists of 16 residues. Germline CDR1 is MDHEN and CDR2 is SYDVKM. The V gene end was trimmed by 4 bases and the J gene end by 5 bases; junction bases not matched to a gene: 12. The CDR3 region has the DNA TGTGCCAGCAGTTGGTCCCAGGCGGGGGGTTACGAGACCCAGTACTTC. This sequence encodes CASSWSQAGGYETQYF.

On this clonotype: Its ends do not fully match the called genes, so a read error is possible. This chain connects TRBV12-3 or TRBV12-4 to TRBJ1-2; no definite D call. The CDR3 has 13 amino acids. The CDR3 nucleotides read TGTGCCAGCAGTCCCGACGGATCTGGAGGCTACGCCTTC. Translated: CASSPDGSGGYAF.

At least ten counts were recorded for this clonotype. V gene TRBV10-3 combines with J gene TRBJ2-3; D is undetermined. Germline CDR1 reads ENHRY; CDR2 reads SYGVKD. Deletions cut 2 bases from V and 5 bases from J, with 11 bases between. The CDR3 length is 14 residues. DNA for the CDR3: TGTGCCATCAGTGAGCGACCGGTTGGAGATACGCAGTATTTT. Translating gives CAISERPVGDTQYF.

The chain recombines TRBV29-1 with TRBJ1-3; D not certain. Trimming removed 1 base from V and 2 bases from J, with 12 bases in between. Germline assignment: CDR1 SQVTM and CDR2 ANQGSEA. The CDR3 totals 15 residues. As DNA, the CDR3 is TGCAGCGTTGAAGGGGCGCCTAGGGCTGGAAACACCATATATTTT. Its protein is CSVEGAPRAGNTIYF.

This clonotype was recorded a few times. The chain joins TRBV4-1 to TRBJ2-2; 11 positions match TRBD1. Germline lookup yields CDR1 MGHRA and CDR2 YSYEKL. The CDR3 consists of 18 residues. Losses at the gene ends were 3 bases for V and 6 bases for J; bases not matched to a gene: 12. CDR3 amino acids: CASSQSRRDRGDPGELFF. CDR3 nucleotides: TGCGCCAGCAGCCAGTCCAGGCGGGACAGGGGGGACCCCGGGGAGCTGTTTTTT.

With regard to this clonotype: This clone may be a read error of a much larger clone one base away. This chain connects TRBV20-1 to TRBJ2-2; 7 bases are shared with TRBD2. The V gene end was trimmed by 5 bases and the J gene end by 4 bases; junction bases not matched to a gene: 13. CDR1 and CDR2 from the germline V gene are DFQATT and SNEGSKA (reference sequence). The CDR3 covers 16 residues. CDR3 DNA: TGCAGTGCTCGCCGACGGGAGGCCTTTGGCACCGGGGAGCTGTTTTTT. Its translation: CSARRREAFGTGELFF.

Of note for this clonotype: Since a much larger clone is just one base distant, this may be a read error. The chain employs TRBV20-1 and TRBJ1-5, with D possibly TRBD1 on 6 matching bases. CDR1 is DFQATT and CDR2 is SNEGSKA in the germline V gene (reference sequence). This CDR3 has 12 amino acids. CDR3 bases: TGCAATGCTAGAGACCCGAAGGGACATCAGCATTTT. It yields the protein CNARDPKGHQHF.

This clonotype was picked up many times. The chain combines TRBV7-2 with TRBJ2-3, with a possible D match to TRBD1 (5 bases). The germline V gene encodes CDR1 SGHTA and CDR2 FQGNSA. Trimming shortened V by 3 bases and J by 7 bases, and 8 bases separated the two germline ends. This CDR3 has 12 residues. The CDR3 is CASSLGQYTQYF. The CDR3 region has the DNA TGTGCCAGCAGCTTGGGGCAATATACGCAGTATTTT.

This clonotype was picked up a small number of times. The genes are TRBV12-3 or TRBV12-4 and TRBJ2-3, with D tentatively TRBD2 (5 bases). The CDR3 is 14 amino acids. With 3 bases removed from V and 4 bases from J, the gap between germline ends came to 11 bases. CDR3 loop: CASSFTGSSDTQYF. CDR3 DNA: TGTGCCAGCAGTTTTACGGGGTCCTCAGATACGCAGTATTTT.

This clonotype occurred many times. The CDR3 loop is CATSRDFRETQYF. CDR3 coding DNA: TGTGCCACCAGCAGAGATTTTCGGGAGACCCAGTACTTC. This chain connects TRBV15 to TRBJ2-5; the D is unclear. Per the germline V gene, CDR1 is LNHNV and CDR2 is YYDKDF (reference sequence). This CDR3 has 13 residues. The V gene lost 0 bases and the J gene lost 5 bases, with 7 bases spanning the gap.

The rearrangement uses TRBV18 and TRBJ1-1; D is undetermined. Germline V gene sequence: CDR1 KGHSH, CDR2 LQKENI. Trimming cost V 5 bases and J 3 bases, with 7 bases left between them. CDR3 length: 12 residues. The CDR3 DNA reads as TGTGCCAGCTCAGCTGAGGACACTGAAGCTTTCTTT. Translation: CASSAEDTEAFF.

This clonotype was recorded many times. The rearrangement uses TRBV28 and TRBJ2-7; D may be TRBD2 (5 bases). V was shortened by 3 bases and J by 2 bases, with 11 bases between the two germline ends. Germline V gene data show CDR1 as MDHEN and CDR2 as SYDVKM. The CDR3 is made up of 14 amino acids. DNA of the CDR3: TGTGCCAGCAGTTTCGGCGGGCGGACCTACGAGCAGTACTTC. This sequence encodes CASSFGGRTYEQYF.

This rearrangement joins TRBV10-2 to TRBJ2-7, with 7 bases fitting TRBD1. The germline CDR1 and CDR2 sequences are WSHSY and SAAADI. The CDR3 runs to 14 residues. V trimming: 6 bases; J trimming: 3 bases; junction bases outside the gene matches: 8. The CDR3 is CASRDNRGSYEQYV. The DNA of the CDR3 is TGCGCCAGCAGAGACAACAGGGGCAGCTACGAGCAGTACGTC.

This clonotype was observed many times. The chain couples TRBV7-2 to TRBJ2-5; 7 bases match TRBD2. The germline V gene encodes CDR1 SGHTA and CDR2 FQGNSA. With V trimmed by 3 bases and J by 4 bases, 5 bases remained unmatched. The CDR3 runs 14 residues. CDR3 region: CASSFYSGRETQYF. The CDR3 coding sequence is TGTGCCAGCAGCTTTTATAGCGGGCGAGAGACCCAGTACTTC.